These 18 T cell receptor beta chains share one sample of origin, sequenced in a study of T cells in Graves' hyperthyroidism and ophthalmopathy. Amplified TCR beta CDR3 regions came from RNA transcripts. The HTBI primer set was used in a first-round RT-PCR of the TCR CDR3. MiXCR, run by TCRdb on the multiplex PCR reads, gives a single entry per CDR3 protein. Here the sample spans roughly 570,000 distinct CDR3 sequences, about half being singletons. The sample comprised peripheral blood or thyroid tissue (not recorded which). Receptors originate from an adult woman with Graves' disease, either hyperthyroidism or ophthalmopathy (not recorded which).

Remarks on this clonotype: Since no conserved phenylalanine or tryptophan closes the CDR3, a read error is the likely cause. It is unclear where the CDR3 begins or ends on the DNA, so no DNA is shown, and the CDR3 is as TCRdb lists it. The chain couples TRBV12-3 or TRBV12-4 to TRBJ1-1; the D segment call TRBD1 is taken from the table without a DNA check. The CDR3 is 11 amino acids in total, end residues counted. The CDR3 sequence is CASSTRRAELS.

This clonotype was seen many times. The gene calls are TRBV4-1 and TRBJ2-7; 8 bases line up with TRBD2. J gave up 2 bases and V 1 base, and 4 bases lay outside the gene matches. Germline CDR1 and CDR2: MGHRA and YSYEKL. CDR3 size: 15 residues. DNA of the CDR3: TGCGCCAGCAGCCAAGGGGGTAGCGGGACCTACGAGCAGTACTTC. This gives the protein CASSQGGSGTYEQYF.

This clonotype appeared a single time. The V gene is TRBV4-1, the J gene TRBJ2-5; no definite D call. Germline V gives CDR1 MGHRA, CDR2 YSYEKL. Trimming stripped 1 base from V and 9 bases from J, with 21 bases between. The CDR3 spans 16 residues. The CDR3 DNA is TGCGCCAGCAGCCAAGGGGCTTGGGGTAGCAATCAGCCCCAGTACTTC. It translates to CASSQGAWGSNQPQYF.

The CDR3 coding sequence is TGTGCCAGCAGCTTAGTGGCGCAGGGGGTTGGTGAAAAACTGTTTTTT. This codes for CASSLVAQGVGEKLFF. The rearrangement joins TRBV7-8 to TRBJ1-4; 7 bases fit TRBD1. V lost 1 base, J lost 7 bases, and 9 bases stayed unmatched. The CDR3 contains 16 residues. Germline V CDR1 and CDR2: SGHVS, FQNEAQ.

This chain uses TRBV2 with TRBJ1-3; TRBD1 matches at 8 bases. Losses at the gene ends were 7 bases for V and 0 bases for J; bases not matched to a gene: 5. Germline-derived CDR1 and CDR2 are SNHLY and FYNNEI. This CDR3 spans 15 amino acids. The CDR3 sequence is CASNFGTGSGNTIYF. The CDR3, as DNA: TGTGCCAGCAATTTTGGGACAGGCTCTGGAAACACCATATATTTT.

This clonotype was found a few times. One end of the junction does not line up with germline, which may come from a read error. In nucleotides, the CDR3 is TGTGCTAGCAGCTTAGACCCGACAGGGGGCCAAGAGACCCAGTACTTC. It codes for CASSLDPTGGQETQYF. The chain uses TRBV7-7 and TRBJ2-5, with 9 nucleotides matching TRBD1. CDR3 length: 16 amino acids. CDR1 SSHAT and CDR2 FNYEAQ come from the germline V gene (reference sequence).

This clonotype has just one count. The gene calls are TRBV13 and TRBJ2-5; maybe TRBD2 (6 bases). This CDR3 is 14 amino acids long. From germline, CDR1 is PRHDT and CDR2 FYEKMQ (reference sequence). V gave up 5 bases and J gave up 0 bases, with 10 bases separating them. The CDR3 here is CASSPREHQETQYF. Here the CDR3 DNA reads TGTGCCAGCAGCCCTCGGGAGCACCAAGAGACCCAGTACTTC.

At least ten counts were recorded for this clonotype. The J gene is TRBJ2-5, the V gene TRBV19; no firm D call. Trimming pared 9 bases from V and 1 base from J, leaving 12 bases between. Germline CDR1 reads LNHDA; CDR2 reads SQIVND (reference sequence). The CDR3 is 13 residues long. CDR3 residues: CASSISLQETQYF. DNA of the CDR3: TGTGCCAGCTCCATTAGTCTCCAAGAGACCCAGTACTTC.

For this clonotype: A much larger clonotype is one base distant, so this may be a read error. The chain is built from TRBV7-8 and TRBJ2-2; a weak D match, TRBD2 (6 bases). The CDR3 has 13 residues. Germline CDR1 reads SGHVS; CDR2 reads FQNEAQ. The CDR3 loop is CASSHWLWGELLF. CDR3 in DNA: TGTGCCAGCAGCCACTGGCTATGGGGGGAGCTGCTTTTT.

This clonotype was counted ten times or more. The chain couples TRBV20-1 to TRBJ1-1; TRBD1 agrees at 9 bases. Trimming cost V 3 bases and J 3 bases; bases outside gene matches: 8. The CDR3 runs to 15 residues. Germline CDR1 and CDR2: DFQATT and SNEGSKA (reference sequence). CDR3 sequence: CSASGWGQGDTEAFF. The CDR3 DNA follows: TGCAGTGCTAGTGGTTGGGGACAGGGAGACACTGAAGCTTTCTTT.

This clonotype was seen more than once but under ten times. A read error may explain this, as a much larger clone is one base away. This chain links TRBV2 with TRBJ1-5, with D possibly being TRBD1 (5 bases). The CDR3 is 13 residues long. Germline CDR1 reads SNHLY; CDR2 reads FYNNEI. The CDR3 nucleotides are TGTGTCAGCAGCAGGGACCCCGGACAGCCCCAGCATTTT. This codes for CVSSRDPGQPQHF.

In its sample, this clonotype was seen many times. Compared with germline, one end of the junction differs, possibly owing to a read error. The genes are TRBV28 and TRBJ1-4; 7 nucleotides match TRBD1. Germline V gene sequence: CDR1 MDHEN, CDR2 SYDVKM. The CDR3 has 12 residues. CDR3 nucleotide sequence: TGTGCCAGCAGTGAACTTTCCGGGACAGCTCTTTTT. It translates to CASSELSGTALF.

The rearrangement joins TRBV2 to TRBJ2-6; 7 bases line up with TRBD1. J gave up 10 bases and V 2 bases, and 8 bases lay outside the gene matches. In germline, CDR1 is SNHLY, CDR2 FYNNEI. This CDR3 comprises 15 residues. CDR3 DNA: TGTGCCAGCAGTGAACCTGGGACAGCGCCGAACGTCCTGACTTTC. Translation: CASSEPGTAPNVLTF.

The J gene is TRBJ2-5, the V gene TRBV10-3, with D maybe TRBD1 (6 bases). CDR1 is ENHRY and CDR2 is SYGVKD in the germline V gene. CDR3 length equals 16 residues. The V and J ends lost 0 bases and 1 base respectively, with 12 bases between them. CDR3 in DNA: TGTGCCATCAGTGAGTCCGGACAGATTATCCAAGAGACCCAGTACTTC. It encodes CAISESGQIIQETQYF.

This clonotype was seen at least ten times. The V call is TRBV12-3 or TRBV12-4, the J call TRBJ1-5; D remains ambiguous. Trimming stripped 3 bases from V and 4 bases from J, with 10 bases between. CDR3 length: 14 amino acids. In DNA, the CDR3 is TGTGCCAGCAGTTTCGTTCTTGGGAATCAGCCCCAGCATTTT. Its protein is CASSFVLGNQPQHF.

In its sample, this clonotype was seen a few times. The V and J genes are TRBV25-1 and TRBJ1-1; D possibly corresponds to TRBD1 (6 bases). V gave up 8 bases and J gave up 3 bases, with 13 bases separating them. The germline CDR1 and CDR2 sequences are MGHDK and SYGVNS. The CDR3 contains 13 residues. CDR3 sequence: CASALGAHTEAFF. The CDR3 bases are TGTGCCAGCGCTTTGGGGGCCCACACTGAAGCTTTCTTT.

V is TRBV7-9 and J is TRBJ2-5, with 10 positions matching TRBD1. The CDR3 has 14 amino acids. Germline CDR1 is SEHNR and CDR2 is FQNEAQ (reference sequence). The V and J ends lost 8 bases and 4 bases, in that order; junction bases with no gene match: 7. CDR3 DNA sequence: TGTGCCAGCGGTGACAGGGGGCGCGGAGAGACCCAGTACTTC. Encoded protein: CASGDRGRGETQYF. The entire variable domain, with the rest obtained from reference TRBV7-9 and TRBJ2-5, is as follows: DTGVSQNPRHKITKRGQNVTFRCDPISEHNRLYWYRQTLGQGPEFLTYFQNEAQLEKSRLLSDRFSAERPKGSFSTLEIQRTEQGDSAMYLCASGDRGRGETQYFGPGTRLLVL.

This chain links TRBV10-3 with TRBJ1-1; a possible D gene is TRBD1 (5 bases). The CDR3 is 15 residues long. Trimming shortened V by 11 bases and J by 3 bases, and 22 bases separated the two germline ends. Germline V gene data show CDR1 as ENHRY and CDR2 as SYGVKD. The CDR3 nucleotides are TGTGCCGCCCGGGGGGTCGCCCCAAGGGACACTGAAGCTTTCTTT. It codes for CAARGVAPRDTEAFF.